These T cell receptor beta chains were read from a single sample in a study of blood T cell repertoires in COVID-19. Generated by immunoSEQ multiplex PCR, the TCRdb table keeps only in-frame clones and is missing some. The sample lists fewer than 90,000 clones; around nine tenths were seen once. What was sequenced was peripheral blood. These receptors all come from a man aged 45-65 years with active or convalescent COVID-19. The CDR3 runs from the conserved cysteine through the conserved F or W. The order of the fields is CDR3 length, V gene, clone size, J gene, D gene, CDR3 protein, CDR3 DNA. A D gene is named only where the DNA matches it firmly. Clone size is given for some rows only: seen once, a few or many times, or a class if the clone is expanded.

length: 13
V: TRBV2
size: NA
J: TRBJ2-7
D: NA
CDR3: CASRPGGTAEQYF
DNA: TGTGCCAGCAGACCGGGGGGGACAGCCGAGCAGTACTTC

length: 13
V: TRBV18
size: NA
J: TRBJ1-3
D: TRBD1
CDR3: CASSRAGTGATDF
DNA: TGTGCCAGCTCACGAGCCGGGACAGGGGCAACGGATTTT

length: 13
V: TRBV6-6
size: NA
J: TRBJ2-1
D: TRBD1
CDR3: CASRRTGLNEQFF
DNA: TGTGCCAGCAGACGGACAGGCCTTAATGAGCAGTTCTTC

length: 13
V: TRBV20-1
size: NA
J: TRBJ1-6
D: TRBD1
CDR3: CSASVQGGTPLHF
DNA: TGCAGTGCTAGTGTCCAGGGGGGAACACCCCTCCACTTT

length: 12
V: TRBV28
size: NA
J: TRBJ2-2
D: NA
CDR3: CASSPPAGELFF
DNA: TGTGCCAGCAGCCCGCCGGCCGGGGAGCTGTTTTTT

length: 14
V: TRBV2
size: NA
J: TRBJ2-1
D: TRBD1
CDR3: CASTRQGGYNEQFF
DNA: TGTGCCAGCACTAGACAGGGGGGCTACAATGAGCAGTTCTTC

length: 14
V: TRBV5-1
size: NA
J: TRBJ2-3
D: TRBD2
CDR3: CASGGGRFTDTQYF
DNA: TGCGCCAGCGGCGGGGGGAGATTCACAGATACGCAGTATTTT

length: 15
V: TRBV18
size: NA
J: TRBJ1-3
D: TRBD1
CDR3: CASSTGDSSGNTIYF
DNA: TGTGCCAGCTCGACAGGGGATAGCTCTGGAAACACCATATATTTT

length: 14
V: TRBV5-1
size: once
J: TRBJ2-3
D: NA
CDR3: CASSADSVTDTQYF
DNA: TGCGCCAGCAGTGCGGACAGTGTCACAGATACGCAGTATTTT

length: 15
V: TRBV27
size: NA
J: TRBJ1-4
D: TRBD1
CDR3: CASSLSKTGGEKLFF
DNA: TGTGCCAGCAGTTTATCAAAGACAGGGGGGGAAAAACTGTTTTTT

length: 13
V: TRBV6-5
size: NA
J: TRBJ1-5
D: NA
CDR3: CASVRDINQPQHF
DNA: TGTGCCAGCGTCCGGGACATCAATCAGCCCCAGCATTTT

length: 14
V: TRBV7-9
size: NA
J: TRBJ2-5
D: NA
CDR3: CASSSYRDQETQYF
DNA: TGTGCCAGCAGCTCCTACAGGGACCAAGAGACCCAGTACTTC

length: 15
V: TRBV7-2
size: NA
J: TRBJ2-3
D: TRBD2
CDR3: CASSATGLPTDTQYF
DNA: TGTGCCAGCAGCGCAACGGGACTACCCACAGATACGCAGTATTTT

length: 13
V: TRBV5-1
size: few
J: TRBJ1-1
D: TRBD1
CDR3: CASSFTGDTEAFF
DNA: TGCGCCAGCAGTTTCACAGGGGACACTGAAGCTTTCTTT

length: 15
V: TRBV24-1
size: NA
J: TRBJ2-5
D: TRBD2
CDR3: CATSAGAGGLETQYF
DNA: TGTGCCACCAGTGCAGGAGCGGGGGGGCTGGAGACCCAGTACTTC

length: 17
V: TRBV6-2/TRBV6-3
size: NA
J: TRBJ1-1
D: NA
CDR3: CASSYAGGHYKNTEAFF
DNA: TGTGCCAGCAGTTATGCGGGGGGCCATTATAAGAACACTGAAGCTTTCTTT

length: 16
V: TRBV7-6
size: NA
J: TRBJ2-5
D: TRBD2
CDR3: CASSLRQAGVQETQYF
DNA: TGTGCCAGCAGCTTAAGGCAAGCGGGGGTCCAAGAGACCCAGTACTTC

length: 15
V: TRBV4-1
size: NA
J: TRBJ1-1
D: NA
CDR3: CASSQDPQGNTEAFF
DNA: TGCGCCAGCAGCCAAGATCCGCAGGGGAACACTGAAGCTTTCTTT

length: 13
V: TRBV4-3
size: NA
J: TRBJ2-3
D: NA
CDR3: CASSRDHTDTQYF
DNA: TGCGCCAGCAGCCGAGACCACACAGATACGCAGTATTTT

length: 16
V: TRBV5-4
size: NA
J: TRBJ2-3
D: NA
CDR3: CASSSRDRYSTDTQYF
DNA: TGTGCCAGCAGCTCTCGCGACAGGTACAGCACAGATACGCAGTATTTT

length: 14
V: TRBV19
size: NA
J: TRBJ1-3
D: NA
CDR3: CASQDSYSGNTIYF
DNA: TGTGCCAGCCAGGACAGTTACTCTGGAAACACCATATATTTT

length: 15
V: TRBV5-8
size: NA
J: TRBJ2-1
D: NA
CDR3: CASSLVSGSYNEQFF
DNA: TGTGCCAGCAGCTTGGTTAGCGGTTCCTACAATGAGCAGTTCTTC

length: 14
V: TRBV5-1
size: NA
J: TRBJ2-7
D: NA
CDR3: CASSSGGRENEQYF
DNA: TGCGCCAGCAGCTCTGGAGGGCGGGAAAACGAGCAGTACTTC

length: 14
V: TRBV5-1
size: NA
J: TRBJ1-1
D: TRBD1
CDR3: CASSPGTGGTEAFF
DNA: TGCGCCAGCAGCCCTGGGACAGGTGGCACTGAAGCTTTCTTT

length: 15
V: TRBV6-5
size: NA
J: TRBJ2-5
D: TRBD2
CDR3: CASRRPGTRKETQYF
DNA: TGTGCCAGCAGGAGACCCGGGACTAGGAAAGAGACCCAGTACTTC

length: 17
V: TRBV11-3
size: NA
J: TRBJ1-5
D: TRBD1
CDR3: CASSQDRTGGRNQPQHF
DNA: TGTGCCAGCAGCCAAGACAGAACAGGGGGCAGGAATCAGCCCCAGCATTTT

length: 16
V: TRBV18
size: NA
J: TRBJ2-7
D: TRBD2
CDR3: CASSATGLAVGGEQYF
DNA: TGTGCCAGCTCGGCAACGGGACTAGCGGTTGGAGGCGAGCAGTACTTC

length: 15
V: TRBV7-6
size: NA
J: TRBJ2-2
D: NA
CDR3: CASSLEAGLGGELFF
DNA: TGTGCCAGCAGCTTAGAGGCGGGCTTGGGCGGGGAGCTGTTTTTT

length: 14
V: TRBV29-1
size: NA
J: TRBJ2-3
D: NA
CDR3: CSAKPGLGTDTQYF
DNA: TGCAGCGCTAAACCGGGACTGGGTACAGATACGCAGTATTTT

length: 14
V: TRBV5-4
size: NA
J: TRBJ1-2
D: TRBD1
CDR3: CASSLDRGGYGYTF
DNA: TGTGCCAGCAGCTTGGACAGGGGCGGCTATGGCTACACCTTC

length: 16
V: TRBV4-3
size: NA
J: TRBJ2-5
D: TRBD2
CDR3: CASSQDASGGAETQYF
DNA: TGCGCCAGCAGCCAAGATGCTAGCGGGGGGGCAGAGACCCAGTACTTC

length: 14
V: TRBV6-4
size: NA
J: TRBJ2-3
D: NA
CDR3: CASSASTSTDTQYF
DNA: TGTGCCAGCAGTGCTTCGACTAGCACAGATACGCAGTATTTT

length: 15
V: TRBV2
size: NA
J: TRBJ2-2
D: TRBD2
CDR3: CASRRTSGNTGELFF
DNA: TGTGCCAGCAGGAGGACTAGCGGCAACACCGGGGAGCTGTTTTTT

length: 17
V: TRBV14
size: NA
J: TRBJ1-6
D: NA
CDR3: CASSQENRETYNSPLHF
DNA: TGTGCCAGCAGCCAAGAGAACAGGGAAACTTATAATTCACCCCTCCACTTT

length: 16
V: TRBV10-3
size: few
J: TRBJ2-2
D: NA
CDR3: CAISMGSPGNTGELFF
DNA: TGTGCCATCAGTATGGGCAGCCCAGGGAACACCGGGGAGCTGTTTTTT

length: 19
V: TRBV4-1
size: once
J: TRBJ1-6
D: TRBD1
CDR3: CASSQGGNRDSSYNSPLHF
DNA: TGCGCCAGCAGCCAAGGAGGGAACAGGGACAGCTCCTATAATTCACCCCTCCACTTT

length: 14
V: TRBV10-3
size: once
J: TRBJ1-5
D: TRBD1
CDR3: CAISQGDSNQPQHF
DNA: TGTGCCATCAGTCAGGGGGATAGCAATCAGCCCCAGCATTTT

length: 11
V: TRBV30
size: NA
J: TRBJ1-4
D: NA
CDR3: CAWGREEKLFF
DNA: TGTGCCTGGGGGCGCGAGGAAAAACTGTTTTTT

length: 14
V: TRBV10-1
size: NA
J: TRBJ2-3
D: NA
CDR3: CASGAGEGTDTQYF
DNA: TGCGCCAGCGGGGCAGGGGAGGGGACAGATACGCAGTATTTT

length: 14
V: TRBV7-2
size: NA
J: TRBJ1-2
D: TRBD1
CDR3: CASSPQGAVRGYTF
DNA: TGTGCCAGCAGCCCGCAGGGGGCGGTAAGAGGCTACACCTTC

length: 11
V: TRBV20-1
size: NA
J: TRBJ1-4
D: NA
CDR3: CSLSANEKLFF
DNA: TGCAGTTTGAGTGCGAATGAAAAACTGTTTTTT

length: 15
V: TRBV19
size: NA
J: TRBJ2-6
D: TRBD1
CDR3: CASRDRGSGANVLTF
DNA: TGTGCCAGCCGGGACAGGGGATCCGGGGCCAACGTCCTGACTTTC

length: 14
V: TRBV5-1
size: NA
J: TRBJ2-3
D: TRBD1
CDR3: CASSPDRGGDTQYF
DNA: TGCGCCAGCAGCCCGGACAGGGGGGGAGATACGCAGTATTTT

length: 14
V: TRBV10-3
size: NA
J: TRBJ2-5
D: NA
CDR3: CAISDPTAQETQYF
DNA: TGTGCCATCAGTGACCCGACAGCCCAAGAGACCCAGTACTTC

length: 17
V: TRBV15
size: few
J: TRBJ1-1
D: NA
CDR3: CATSRDYVGAGNTEAFF
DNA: TGTGCCACCAGCAGAGATTATGTGGGGGCGGGGAACACTGAAGCTTTCTTT

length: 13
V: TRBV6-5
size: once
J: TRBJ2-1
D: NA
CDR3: CASSTGLNNEQFF
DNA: TGTGCCAGCAGCACTGGACTGAACAATGAGCAGTTCTTC